One sample yielded the 17 T cell receptor beta chains listed below, sequenced in a study of blood T cell repertoires in COVID-19. Using immunoSEQ multiplex PCR, the repertoire was profiled, and TCRdb retains in-frame clones only, with some absent. The sample records about 200,000 clones, roughly 90% being singletons. The sample taken for sequencing was peripheral blood. These receptors were obtained from a man between 25 and 39 years old who had recovered from COVID-19.

The gene calls are TRBV9 and TRBJ2-2, with 8 bases matching TRBD1. Trimming removed 3 bases from V and 0 bases from J; junction bases left unmatched: 13. CDR3 size: 19 residues. Germline V CDR1 and CDR2: SGDLS, YYNGEE. CDR3 DNA: TGTGCCAGCAGCGACATATGGACAGGGTCGAACGCGAACACCGGGGAGCTGTTTTTT. Translation: CASSDIWTGSNANTGELFF. The entire variable domain, with the rest obtained from reference TRBV9 and TRBJ2-2, is as follows: DSGVTQTPKHLITATGQRVTLRCSPRSGDLSVYWYQQSLDQGLQFLIQYYNGEERAKGNILERFSAQQFPDLHSELNLSSLELGDSALYFCASSDIWTGSNANTGELFFGEGSRLTVL.

The chain joins TRBV12-3 or TRBV12-4 to TRBJ2-5; possible D gene TRBD1, 5 bases. The CDR3 runs to 13 residues. V dropped 6 bases and J dropped 0 bases, with 8 bases sitting between them. The CDR3 is CASSLGHQETQYF. CDR3 DNA sequence: TGTGCCAGCAGCTTGGGGCACCAAGAGACCCAGTACTTC.

The rearrangement joins TRBV5-1 to TRBJ2-5; 8 bases are a match to TRBD1. Germline V gene sequence: CDR1 SGHRS, CDR2 YFSETQ. Losses at the gene ends were 4 bases for V and 5 bases for J; bases not matched to a gene: 7. The CDR3 is 14 amino acids. The CDR3 DNA reads as TGCGCCAGCAGCCGTGACAGGGGAAGGGAGACCCAGTACTTC. Translation: CASSRDRGRETQYF.

This chain connects TRBV11-2 to TRBJ1-6, with 8 bases identical to TRBD1. The CDR3 extends over 16 amino acids. The junction had 12 bases not matched to a gene; V was cut back by 5 bases and J by 9 bases. Germline V lookup: CDR1 SGHAT, CDR2 FQNNGV. This CDR3 reads CASSRPRTGYGSPLHF. The CDR3 coding sequence is TGTGCCAGCAGCCGCCCCAGGACAGGGTATGGTTCACCCCTCCACTTT. Full variable domain (missing parts from reference TRBV11-2 and TRBJ1-6): EAGVAQSPRYKIIEKRQSVAFWCNPISGHATLYWYQQILGQGPKLLIQFQNNGVVDDSQLPKDRFSAERLKGVDSTLKIQPAKLEDSAVYLCASSRPRTGYGSPLHFGNGTRLTVT.

This rearrangement joins TRBV27 to TRBJ2-1; D remains ambiguous. V was trimmed by 4 bases and J by 8 bases, leaving 18 bases between them. CDR3 length equals 15 residues. The germline V gene encodes CDR1 MNHEY and CDR2 SMNVEV (reference sequence). CDR3 in DNA: TGTGCCAGCAGTTATTTGTTAGCCGGGTTCGATGAGCAGTTCTTC. Amino acids: CASSYLLAGFDEQFF.

This chain uses TRBV5-4 with TRBJ2-7; 9 bases map to TRBD1. The CDR3 is 15 amino acids. Unmatched junction bases numbered 6, after V lost 4 bases and J lost 1 base. The V gene's germline CDR1 is SGHNT and CDR2 YYREEE (reference sequence). CDR3 amino acids: CASSQAGTGSYEQYF. The CDR3 DNA follows: TGTGCCAGCAGCCAAGCCGGGACAGGGTCCTACGAGCAGTACTTC.

V usage is TRBV7-2 and J usage is TRBJ2-5; 7 positions match TRBD2. CDR3 size: 16 residues. Trimming cost V 3 bases and J 5 bases; bases outside gene matches: 12. Germline V lookup: CDR1 SGHTA, CDR2 FQGNSA. The CDR3 nucleotides read TGTGCCAGCAGCTTTACTCTGGCTAGCGGTAGGGAGACCCAGTACTTC. Translated, it gives CASSFTLASGRETQYF. Variable domain in full (rest from reference TRBV7-2 and TRBJ2-5): GAGVSQSPSNKVTEKGKDVELRCDPISGHTALYWYRQSLGQGLEFLIYFQGNSAPDKSGLPSDRFSAERTGGSVSTLTIQRTQQEDSAVYLCASSFTLASGRETQYFGPGTRLLVL.

The chain uses TRBV6-6 and TRBJ1-1, with D possibly matching TRBD1 (5 bases). Germline assignment: CDR1 MNHNY and CDR2 SVGAGI (reference sequence). This CDR3 has 14 amino acids. The V gene lost 2 bases and the J gene lost 3 bases, with 10 bases spanning the gap. Written as DNA, the CDR3 is TGTGCCAGCAGTTACGCACGGGGGGACACTGAAGCTTTCTTT. Translated, it gives CASSYARGDTEAFF.

This clone was found once. The DNA of the CDR3 is TGTGCCAGCAGCCTTTGGGGGGGACTAGCCGACTCGTTGAAAGAGACCCAGTACTTC. Translating it yields CASSLWGGLADSLKETQYF. The rearrangement joins TRBV7-2 to TRBJ2-5; 9 bases fit TRBD2. The CDR3 has 19 amino acids. Germline-derived CDR1 and CDR2 are SGHTA and FQGNSA. With 5 bases clipped from V and 3 bases from J, the junction kept 19 bases outside the gene matches. Full variable domain (missing parts from reference TRBV7-2 and TRBJ2-5): GAGVSQSPSNKVTEKGKDVELRCDPISGHTALYWYRQSLGQGLEFLIYFQGNSAPDKSGLPSDRFSAERTGGSVSTLTIQRTQQEDSAVYLCASSLWGGLADSLKETQYFGPGTRLLVL.

V gene TRBV7-6 combines with J gene TRBJ2-3, with 16 bases lining up with TRBD2. CDR3 length: 17 amino acids. Germline V gene data show CDR1 as SGHVS and CDR2 as FNYEAQ. V was pared by 0 bases and J by 5 bases, with 2 bases of the junction left unmatched. The CDR3 DNA sequence: TGTGCCAGCAGCTTAGCAGGGACTAGCGGGGGGGGAGATACGCAGTATTTT. Protein sequence: CASSLAGTSGGGDTQYF.

CDR3 sequence (DNA): TGTGCCACCAGCAGCAACAGGGGGCGTAACTATGGCTACACCTTC. Protein: CATSSNRGRNYGYTF. The V call is TRBV15, the J call TRBJ1-2, with 9 bases aligning to TRBD1. This CDR3 is built from 15 residues. The J segment lost 1 base and the V segment lost 3 bases, leaving 3 bases of the junction unmatched. Germline lookup yields CDR1 LNHNV and CDR2 YYDKDF (reference sequence).

This clone was seen a single time. The chain employs TRBV11-1 and TRBJ2-7; a possible D gene is TRBD2 (6 bases). This CDR3 is 16 amino acids long. Germline assignment: CDR1 SGHAT and CDR2 FQDESV (reference sequence). Deletions cut 7 bases from V and 1 base from J, with 20 bases between. In nucleotides, the CDR3 is TGTGCCAGCATGGCTTTTGGGGGGACCGGGTCCTACGAGCAGTACTTC. It codes for CASMAFGGTGSYEQYF.

In this sample, this clone turned up once. This chain uses TRBV2 with TRBJ2-5, with D tentatively TRBD2 (5 bases). With 8 bases removed from V and 3 bases from J, the gap between germline ends came to 10 bases. The CDR3 is 12 residues long. Germline V CDR1 and CDR2: SNHLY, FYNNEI. The CDR3 here is CASSRVEETQYF. The CDR3 region has the DNA TGTGCCAGCTCGAGGGTTGAAGAGACCCAGTACTTC. The whole variable domain, remainder taken from reference TRBV2 and TRBJ2-5, is EPEVTQTPSHQVTQMGQEVILRCVPISNHLYFYWYRQILGQKVEFLVSFYNNEISEKSEIFDDQFSVERPDGSNFTLKIRSTKLEDSAMYFCASSRVEETQYFGPGTRLLVL.

This sequence joins TRBV11-2 and TRBJ2-7, with no clear D. V was clipped by 2 bases and J by 4 bases, with 9 bases between them. Germline lookup yields CDR1 SGHAT and CDR2 FQNNGV. This CDR3 region has 13 residues. The CDR3 region has the DNA TGTGCCAGCAGCTTATCTCCCCCTTACGAGCAGTACTTC. Protein: CASSLSPPYEQYF. The whole variable domain, remainder taken from reference TRBV11-2 and TRBJ2-7, is EAGVAQSPRYKIIEKRQSVAFWCNPISGHATLYWYQQILGQGPKLLIQFQNNGVVDDSQLPKDRFSAERLKGVDSTLKIQPAKLEDSAVYLCASSLSPPYEQYFGPGTRLTVT.

The V call is TRBV6-5, the J call TRBJ2-2; D is unresolved. The CDR3 contains 11 residues. From germline, CDR1 is MNHEY and CDR2 SVGAGI. With 5 bases removed from V and 6 bases from J, the gap between germline ends came to 4 bases. In DNA, the CDR3 is TGTGCCAGCAGTCTCCCCGGGGAGCTGTTTTTT. It is translated as CASSLPGELFF.

This clone was seen a handful of times. The V and J genes are TRBV6-4 and TRBJ2-1; 10 bases fit TRBD2. V shed 5 bases, J shed 7 bases, and the junction held 8 bases outside the gene matches. Germline V lookup: CDR1 MRHNA, CDR2 SNTAGT. The CDR3 runs to 15 residues. Here the CDR3 reads CASSRLAGERNEQFF. The CDR3 DNA is TGTGCCAGCAGTCGGCTAGCGGGGGAAAGGAATGAGCAGTTCTTC.

The V call is TRBV6-1, the J call TRBJ2-7; D gene ambiguous. The germline V gene has CDR1 MNHNS and CDR2 SASEGT. There are 13 residues in the CDR3. Trimming pared 3 bases from V and 3 bases from J, leaving 9 bases between. The CDR3 region is CASSDSLSYEQYF. For the CDR3, the DNA is TGTGCCAGCAGTGACAGTTTAAGCTACGAGCAGTACTTC.